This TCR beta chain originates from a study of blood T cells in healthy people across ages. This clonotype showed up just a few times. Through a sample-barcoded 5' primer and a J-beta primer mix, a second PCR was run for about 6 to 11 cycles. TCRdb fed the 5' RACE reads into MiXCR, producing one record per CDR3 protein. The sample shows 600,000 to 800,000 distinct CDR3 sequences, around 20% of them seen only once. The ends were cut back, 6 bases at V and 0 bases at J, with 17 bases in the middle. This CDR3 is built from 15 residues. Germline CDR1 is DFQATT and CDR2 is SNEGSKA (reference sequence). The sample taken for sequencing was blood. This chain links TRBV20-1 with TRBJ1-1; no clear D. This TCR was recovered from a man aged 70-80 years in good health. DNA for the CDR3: TGCAGTGCCCATCGGCAGGCTCCCATGAACACTGAAGCTTTCTTT. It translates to CSAHRQAPMNTEAFF.